These T cell receptor beta chains were read from a single sample in a study of control samples from healthy donors and cancer patients. Profiled with immunoSEQ multiplex PCR; TCRdb holds only in-frame clones, not every one. Among about 140,000 clones listed, approximately 91% were seen once. What was sequenced was blood. The receptors were sampled from a man aged 30-40 years in good health. Each CDR3 is given with its conserved first and last residue. The order of the fields is J gene, V gene, clone size, D gene, CDR3 DNA, CDR3 protein. D genes are given only for firm matches. Rows may omit the clone size; those that give it use once, few, many or a size class.

j_call: TRBJ2-7; v_call: TRBV2; clone_size: .; d_call: .; cdr3_nt: TGTGCCAGCGGGGACGGCAATCTCGAGCAGTACTTC; cdr3_aa: CASGDGNLEQYF
j_call: TRBJ2-7; v_call: TRBV27; clone_size: .; d_call: .; cdr3_nt: TGTGCCAGCAGTCCCAGGGGACCAAGCTCCTACGAGCAGTACTTC; cdr3_aa: CASSPRGPSSYEQYF
j_call: TRBJ2-1; v_call: TRBV7-7; clone_size: .; d_call: TRBD1; cdr3_nt: TGTGCCAGCAGCCCCGGACAGGGATCCTACAATGAGCAGTTCTTC; cdr3_aa: CASSPGQGSYNEQFF
j_call: TRBJ2-7; v_call: TRBV6-6; clone_size: .; d_call: .; cdr3_nt: TGTGCCAGCAGTTACTCTAAGCGGTCCTACGAGCAGTACTTC; cdr3_aa: CASSYSKRSYEQYF
j_call: TRBJ2-7; v_call: TRBV27; clone_size: .; d_call: .; cdr3_nt: TGTGCCAGCAGTTTCGGGTACGAGCAGTACTTC; cdr3_aa: CASSFGYEQYF
j_call: TRBJ2-3; v_call: TRBV29-1; clone_size: .; d_call: .; cdr3_nt: TGCAGCGTTGATTCGATACGGAGCACAGATACGCAGTATTTT; cdr3_aa: CSVDSIRSTDTQYF
j_call: TRBJ2-1; v_call: TRBV6-5; clone_size: .; d_call: TRBD1; cdr3_nt: TGTGCCAGCAGTCCACGGACAGGGTTGTACAATGAGCAGTTCTTC; cdr3_aa: CASSPRTGLYNEQFF
j_call: TRBJ1-2; v_call: TRBV5-4; clone_size: .; d_call: .; cdr3_nt: TGTGCCAGCAGCAGGGCAGGGGTGGTTCAAGCGGATGGCTACACCTTC; cdr3_aa: CASSRAGVVQADGYTF
j_call: TRBJ2-5; v_call: TRBV5-1; clone_size: once; d_call: .; cdr3_nt: TGCGCCAGCAGCTTGGCACAGGGTTTACAAGAGACCCAGTACTTC; cdr3_aa: CASSLAQGLQETQYF
j_call: TRBJ2-7; v_call: TRBV5-5; clone_size: .; d_call: .; cdr3_nt: TGTGCCAGCAGCTTGAGGTGGCCAGCCTACGAGCAGTACTTC; cdr3_aa: CASSLRWPAYEQYF
j_call: TRBJ2-7; v_call: TRBV11-2; clone_size: .; d_call: .; cdr3_nt: TGTGCCAGCACCCCCTGGGGGACTCACTACGAGCAGTACTTC; cdr3_aa: CASTPWGTHYEQYF
j_call: TRBJ2-5; v_call: TRBV29-1; clone_size: once; d_call: .; cdr3_nt: TGCAGCGTTGGGACCTCCCAAGAGACCCAGTACTTC; cdr3_aa: CSVGTSQETQYF
j_call: TRBJ2-1; v_call: TRBV10-1; clone_size: .; d_call: .; cdr3_nt: TGCGCCAGCAGTGAGTTAGGACAGTCCGGTGAGCAGTTCTTC; cdr3_aa: CASSELGQSGEQFF